The following is a T cell receptor (beta chain) sequence with its context. The junction differs from germline at one of its ends, possibly a read error. The source of the sample is a study of blood T cell repertoires in COVID-19. Overall study context: Samples taken during acute and convalescent COVID-19 were collected in the United States, Italy and Spain. The analysed material was cDNA or gDNA that came from T cells, B-cell-depleted T cells, or PBMCs.

Authors' data handling: Amplification from reference gene primers served as the basis for estimated nucleated cell counts. Measured with immunoSEQ multiplex PCR; TCRdb has only the in-frame clones, and not every one. Clonal size and the V and J genes are those of that table, whereas D and trimming came from the DNA. The sample carries about 74,000 clones, less than 85% recorded once. CDR3 length: 12 residues. Germline V lookup: CDR1 GTSNPN, CDR2 SVGIG (reference sequence). The rearrangement uses TRBV30 and TRBJ1-1; D not certain. Sequences were obtained from peripheral blood. The source is a human donor in a cohort sampled during active COVID-19. The CDR3 DNA reads TGTGCCTGGAGTGTCCCCTGGACTGAATCTTTCTTT. Translated: CAWSVPWTESFF.